These 23 T cell receptor beta chains were sequenced from one sample in a study of CD8 T cells in Susac syndrome. A quantity of about 0.5 to 1 ug RNA underwent reverse transcription using random hexamers. TCRdb re-called the immunoSEQ multiplex PCR reads with MiXCR, one entry per CDR3 protein. This table has some 120,000 distinct CDR3 sequences, around 94% appearing once. The material sequenced was CD4+ T cells from PBMCs. The receptors here all came from a human donor in good health.

The CDR3 DNA sequence: TGTGCCAGCACTCAACGGGGCAGAGGTTTATCTGAAGCTTTCTTT. Protein sequence: CASTQRGRGLSEAFF. V is TRBV7-9 and J is TRBJ1-1; D may be TRBD1 (5 bases). The CDR3 is made up of 15 amino acids. V was trimmed by 7 bases and J by 6 bases, leaving 21 bases between them. Germline lookup yields CDR1 SEHNR and CDR2 FQNEAQ (reference sequence). The whole variable domain, remainder taken from reference TRBV7-9 and TRBJ1-1, is DTGVSQNPRHKITKRGQNVTFRCDPISEHNRLYWYRQTLGQGPEFLTYFQNEAQLEKSRLLSDRFSAERPKGSFSTLEIQRTEQGDSAMYLCASTQRGRGLSEAFFGQGTRLTVV.

The rearrangement links TRBV6-5 to TRBJ2-1; D is unclear. The CDR3 has 15 amino acids. Germline CDR1 is MNHEY and CDR2 is SVGAGI. V was trimmed by 6 bases and J by 0 bases, leaving 12 bases between them. The CDR3 spells CASRRTEASYNEQFF. In DNA form, the CDR3 reads TGTGCCAGCAGGAGAACAGAAGCCTCCTACAATGAGCAGTTCTTC.

The V gene is TRBV19, the J gene TRBJ1-1; 9 bases agree with TRBD1. Germline CDR1 LNHDA, CDR2 SQIVND (reference sequence). This CDR3 is 13 amino acids long. The trim removed 5 bases at V and 5 bases at J, leaving 3 bases unmatched. As DNA, the CDR3 is TGTGCCAGTAGTGAACAGGGGGCTACTGAAGCTTTCTTT. Amino acids: CASSEQGATEAFF.

The chain joins TRBV5-6 to TRBJ1-4; 9 bases line up with TRBD1. The CDR3 loop spans 14 amino acids. Trimming removed 4 bases from V and 5 bases from J; junction bases left unmatched: 3. The V gene's germline CDR1 is SGHDT and CDR2 YYEEEE. Here the CDR3 reads CASSRDRVNEKLFF. CDR3 bases: TGTGCCAGCAGCCGGGACAGGGTCAATGAAAAACTGTTTTTT.

The chain recombines TRBV5-1 with TRBJ2-7, with 8 bases identical to TRBD1. The germline V gene encodes CDR1 SGHRS and CDR2 YFSETQ. The CDR3 sequence is 16 residues long. Trimming took 4 bases from V and 2 from J; bases not matched to a gene: 11. The CDR3 coding sequence is TGCGCCAGCAGCGCTGGGACAGGCTCCCCCACCTACGAGCAGTACTTC. It translates to CASSAGTGSPTYEQYF.

The chain has TRBV6-5 and TRBJ2-7; the match to TRBD1 covers 8 bases. Germline V lookup: CDR1 MNHEY, CDR2 SVGAGI. The CDR3 totals 16 residues. Unmatched junction bases numbered 8, after V lost 4 bases and J lost 0 bases. In nucleotides, the CDR3 is TGTGCCAGCAGTTCTTGGACAGGGACACCCTCCTACGAGCAGTACTTC. It is translated as CASSSWTGTPSYEQYF.

The rearrangement uses TRBV25-1 and TRBJ2-7; D is undetermined. CDR3 length: 11 residues. V was shortened by 6 bases and J by 4 bases, with 7 bases between the two germline ends. Per germline, CDR1 MGHDK and CDR2 SYGVNS. CDR3 protein: CASRVWYEQYF. CDR3 DNA sequence: TGTGCCAGCAGGGTTTGGTACGAGCAGTACTTC.

This rearrangement joins TRBV5-1 to TRBJ1-4; no definite D call. Trimming shortened V by 4 bases and J by 3 bases, and 7 bases separated the two germline ends. There are 13 residues in the CDR3. Germline V gene lookup returns CDR1 SGHRS and CDR2 YFSETQ. The CDR3 nucleotides read TGCGCCAGCAGCCCCGATCCTAATGAAAAACTGTTTTTT. It translates to CASSPDPNEKLFF.

The V and J genes are TRBV2 and TRBJ1-1; D gene unclear. V was trimmed by 2 bases and J by 6 bases, leaving 13 bases between them. Per the germline V gene, CDR1 is SNHLY and CDR2 is FYNNEI. This CDR3 has 14 residues. CDR3 residues: CASSEIRESPEAFF. Here the CDR3 DNA reads TGTGCCAGCAGTGAAATAAGGGAGAGTCCTGAAGCTTTCTTT.

The genes are TRBV20-1 and TRBJ2-5; D unclear. CDR3 length equals 12 residues. Germline V lookup: CDR1 DFQATT, CDR2 SNEGSKA (reference sequence). V was pared by 6 bases and J by 5 bases, with 13 bases between. CDR3 bases: TGCAGTGCCACGTCCCCAGCGGAGACCCAGTACTTC. Protein product: CSATSPAETQYF.

This chain joins TRBV12-3 or TRBV12-4 and TRBJ2-2, with TRBD1 matching over 9 bases. The CDR3 has 15 amino acids. Trimming took 7 bases from V and 7 from J; bases not matched to a gene: 10. This CDR3 reads CASNTGTGGHGELFF. CDR3 nucleotides: TGTGCCAGCAATACCGGAACAGGGGGCCACGGGGAGCTGTTTTTT.

This clonotype was detected only once. This rearrangement joins TRBV2 to TRBJ2-3, with TRBD2 identical over 10 bases. The J segment lost 4 bases and the V segment lost 7 bases, leaving 2 bases of the junction unmatched. CDR1 SNHLY and CDR2 FYNNEI come from the germline V gene. The CDR3 consists of 13 residues. The CDR3 protein is CASTSGSADTQYF. CDR3 nucleotide sequence: TGTGCCAGCACTAGCGGGAGCGCAGATACGCAGTATTTT.

The CDR3 sequence is CSASSGHVYSYEQYF. The CDR3 nucleotides read TGCAGTGCTAGTTCGGGACACGTCTACTCCTACGAGCAGTACTTC. The rearrangement joins TRBV20-1 to TRBJ2-7, with D maybe TRBD1 (6 bases). V lost 3 bases and J lost 0, with 15 bases in between. The length of the CDR3 is 15 residues. CDR1 and CDR2 (germline): DFQATT, SNEGSKA (reference sequence).

CDR3: CASSSTGADTQYF. DNA of the CDR3: TGTGCCAGCAGCTCTACCGGGGCGGATACGCAGTATTTT. The chain uses TRBV7-9 and TRBJ2-3, with D tentatively TRBD1 or TRBD2 (5 bases each). V was trimmed by 4 bases and J by 6 bases, leaving 11 bases between them. The CDR3 is 13 residues long. Germline CDR1 is SEHNR and CDR2 is FQNEAQ (reference sequence).

This clonotype has only one observation. The J gene is TRBJ1-2, the V gene TRBV3-1, with no clear D. Germline V gene sequence: CDR1 LGHDT, CDR2 YNNKEL (reference sequence). The CDR3 consists of 14 residues. The ends were cut back, 0 bases at V and 8 bases at J, with 13 bases in the middle. CDR3 amino acids: CASSQEMAVPGYTF. CDR3 in DNA: TGTGCCAGCAGCCAAGAGATGGCTGTACCGGGCTACACCTTC.

J is TRBJ2-7 and V is TRBV5-1; tentatively, D is TRBD2 (7 bases). V was cut by 1 base and J by 3 bases, with 11 bases left in between. The CDR3 spans 14 residues. In germline, CDR1 is SGHRS, CDR2 YFSETQ. CDR3 coding DNA: TGCGCCAGCAGCTTGTCGGGGGGCCACTACGAGCAGTACTTC. It codes for CASSLSGGHYEQYF. Supplemented by reference TRBV5-1 and TRBJ2-7, the full variable domain reads KAGVTQTPRYLIKTRGQQVTLSCSPISGHRSVSWYQQTPGQGLQFLFEYFSETQRNKGNFPGRFSGRQFSNSRSEMNVSTLELGDSALYLCASSLSGGHYEQYFGPGTRLTVT.

J is TRBJ2-1 and V is TRBV14; D may be TRBD2 (5 bases). Germline V gives CDR1 SGHDN, CDR2 FVKESK. The CDR3 length is 16 residues. Trimming took 2 bases from V and 0 from J, leaving 11 bases between them. Here the CDR3 DNA reads TGTGCCAGCAGCCAACTAAAGCGGAGCTCCTACAATGAGCAGTTCTTC. Residues: CASSQLKRSSYNEQFF.

The CDR3 sequence is CASSFRGGRIRPEQFF. Written as DNA, the CDR3 is TGTGCCAGCAGCTTCCGAGGGGGGCGCATCAGACCTGAGCAGTTCTTC. The chain joins TRBV7-2 to TRBJ2-1, with D perhaps being TRBD1 or TRBD2 (6 bases each). In germline, CDR1 is SGHTA, CDR2 FQGNSA. This CDR3 has 16 amino acids. V was trimmed by 3 bases and J by 9 bases, leaving 21 bases between them.

The CDR3 here is CSAIRGEANEKLFF. The CDR3 DNA reads as TGCAGTGCTATCCGAGGAGAGGCTAATGAAAAACTGTTTTTT. The gene calls are TRBV20-1 and TRBJ1-4, with D hard to call. The germline V gene encodes CDR1 DFQATT and CDR2 SNEGSKA (reference sequence). Trimming took off 4 bases at V and 3 bases at J, with 12 bases between the two ends. The CDR3 spans 14 residues.

This rearrangement joins TRBV29-1 to TRBJ2-2, with 7 bases fitting TRBD1. CDR1 and CDR2 (germline): SQVTM, ANQGSEA. The V segment lost 6 bases and the J segment 7 bases; nucleotides outside the gene matches: 8. The CDR3 is made up of 13 amino acids. The CDR3 loop is CSVSKQGYGELFF. The CDR3 region has the DNA TGCAGCGTCTCTAAACAGGGGTACGGGGAGCTGTTTTTT.

The CDR3 DNA reads as TGCAGTGCTGCGGGACAAGGACCTCAGCCCCAGCATTTT. It is translated as CSAAGQGPQPQHF. This chain uses TRBV20-1 with TRBJ1-5, with D maybe TRBD1 (6 bases). Between the trimmed V and J ends, which lost 5 bases and 6 bases, there was a span of 14 bases. From germline, CDR1 is DFQATT and CDR2 SNEGSKA (reference sequence). The length of the CDR3 is 13 residues.

This clonotype has a handful of counts. V usage is TRBV12-3 or TRBV12-4 and J usage is TRBJ2-1; D unresolved. The V end was cut by 8 bases, the J end by 2 bases, with 13 bases between. This CDR3 region has 14 residues. CDR3 protein: CASRPGGTYNEQFF. CDR3 nucleotide sequence: TGTGCCAGCCGTCCGGGCGGAACCTACAATGAGCAGTTCTTC.

The V gene is TRBV2, the J gene TRBJ2-1, with no clear D. Germline V gives CDR1 SNHLY, CDR2 FYNNEI. This CDR3 spans 11 amino acids. Trimming took off 4 bases at V and 8 bases at J, with 6 bases between the two ends. CDR3 loop: CASSGSHEQFF. In DNA form, the CDR3 reads TGTGCCAGCAGTGGGTCCCATGAGCAGTTCTTC.